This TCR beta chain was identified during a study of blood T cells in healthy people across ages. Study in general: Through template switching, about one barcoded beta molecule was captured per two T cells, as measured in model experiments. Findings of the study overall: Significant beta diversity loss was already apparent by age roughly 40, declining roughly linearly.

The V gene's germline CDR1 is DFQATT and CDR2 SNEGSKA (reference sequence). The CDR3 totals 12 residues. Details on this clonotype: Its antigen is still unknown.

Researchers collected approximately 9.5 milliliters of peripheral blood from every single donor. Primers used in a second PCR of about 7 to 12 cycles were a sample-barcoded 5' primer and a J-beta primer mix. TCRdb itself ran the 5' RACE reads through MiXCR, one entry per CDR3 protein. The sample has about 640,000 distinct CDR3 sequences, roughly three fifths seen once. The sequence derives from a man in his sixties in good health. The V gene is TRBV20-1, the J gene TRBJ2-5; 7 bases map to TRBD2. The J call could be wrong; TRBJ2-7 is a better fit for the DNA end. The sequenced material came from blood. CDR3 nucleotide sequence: TGCAGTGCTAGTGGCGGGGGAAACGAGCAGTACTTC. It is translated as CSASGGGNEQYF.